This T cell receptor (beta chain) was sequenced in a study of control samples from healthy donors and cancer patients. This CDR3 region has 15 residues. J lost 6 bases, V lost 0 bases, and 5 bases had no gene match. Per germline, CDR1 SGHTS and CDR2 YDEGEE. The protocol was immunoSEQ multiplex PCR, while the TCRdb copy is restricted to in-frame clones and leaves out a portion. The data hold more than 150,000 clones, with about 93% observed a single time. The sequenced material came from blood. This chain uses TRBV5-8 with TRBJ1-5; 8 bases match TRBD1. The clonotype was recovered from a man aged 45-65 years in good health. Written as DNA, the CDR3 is TGTGCCAGCAGCTTGGTCGGACAGGGACGTCAGCCCCAGCATTTT. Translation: CASSLVGQGRQPQHF.